The 11 T cell receptor beta chains listed next were all sequenced from one sample in a study of blood T cell repertoires in COVID-19. Sequenced by immunoSEQ multiplex PCR; TCRdb stores in-frame clones only, minus some. Counted here are roughly 38,000 clones, nearly 90% occurring once; the ten biggest clones make up 25% to 30%. Sequencing was carried out using peripheral blood. The receptors were gathered from a man in his fifties or sixties with active or convalescent COVID-19.

The V call is TRBV6-5, the J call TRBJ2-1; TRBD1 aligns across 8 bases. The V gene's germline CDR1 is MNHEY and CDR2 SVGAGI. V lost 5 bases, J lost 8 bases, and 11 bases stayed unmatched. This CDR3 has 15 residues. Written as DNA, the CDR3 is TGTGCCAGCAGTAGCCGGGACAGGCCTAGGGATGAGCAGTTCTTC. Its protein product is CASSSRDRPRDEQFF.

J is TRBJ1-1 and V is TRBV24-1; weak D call: TRBD1 (6 bases). Germline V gene data show CDR1 as KGHDR and CDR2 as SFDVKD. The CDR3 is made up of 13 amino acids. The ends were cut back, 8 bases at V and 3 bases at J, with 12 bases in the middle. This chain's CDR3 is CATMDSLYTEAFF. In DNA, the CDR3 is TGTGCCACCATGGACAGCCTTTACACTGAAGCTTTCTTT.

The chain combines TRBV11-2 with TRBJ2-2, with 11 bases fitting TRBD2. Germline V gives CDR1 SGHAT, CDR2 FQNNGV. Trimming took 4 bases from V and 5 from J; bases not matched to a gene: 3. The CDR3 length is 15 residues. CDR3 DNA: TGTGCCAGCAGCTCGACTAGCGGGAAAACCGGGGAGCTGTTTTTT. Encoded protein: CASSSTSGKTGELFF.

The rearrangement links TRBV7-2 to TRBJ2-7, with no clear D. The germline gives CDR1 SGHTA, CDR2 FQGNSA. The CDR3 contains 12 residues. V was shortened by 2 bases and J by 5 bases, with 7 bases between the two germline ends. The CDR3 reads CASSLYLNEQYF. CDR3 bases: TGTGCCAGCAGCTTATATCTTAACGAGCAGTACTTC. Combining the CDR3 with reference TRBV7-2 and TRBJ2-7 gives the whole variable domain GAGVSQSPSNKVTEKGKDVELRCDPISGHTALYWYRQSLGQGLEFLIYFQGNSAPDKSGLPSDRFSAERTGGSVSTLTIQRTQQEDSAVYLCASSLYLNEQYFGPGTRLTVT.

This rearrangement joins TRBV5-1 to TRBJ1-2; TRBD1 is a possible D gene (6 bases). CDR1 is SGHRS and CDR2 is YFSETQ in the germline V gene. The CDR3 extends over 15 amino acids. V lost 3 bases, J lost 3 bases, and 15 bases lay in between. CDR3 sequence: CASSSQTGSYYGYTF. CDR3 nucleotides: TGCGCCAGCAGCTCCCAGACAGGTTCCTACTATGGCTACACCTTC.

The genes are TRBV10-3 and TRBJ2-5, with D unresolved. CDR3 length equals 13 residues. The germline V and J ends were trimmed by 2 bases and 5 bases, with 9 bases remaining between them. Germline CDR1 ENHRY, CDR2 SYGVKD. The CDR3 region is CAISEPSMETQYF. The CDR3 nucleotides are TGTGCCATCAGTGAGCCTAGTATGGAGACCCAGTACTTC.

The V gene is TRBV28, the J gene TRBJ2-3; D is ambiguous. CDR1 is MDHEN, CDR2 SYDVKM, per germline. This CDR3 comprises 13 residues. Trimming took 3 bases from V and 4 from J, leaving 8 bases between them. This CDR3 reads CASSFSVPDTQYF. The CDR3 DNA reads TGTGCCAGCAGTTTCTCGGTTCCAGATACGCAGTATTTT. Using reference TRBV28 and TRBJ2-3 for the parts outside the CDR3, the full variable domain is DVKVTQSSRYLVKRTGEKVFLECVQDMDHENMFWYRQDPGLGLRLIYFSYDVKMKEKGDIPEGYSVSREKKERFSLILESASTNQTSMYLCASSFSVPDTQYFGPGTRLTVL.

The V and J genes are TRBV28 and TRBJ2-3; 12 bases map to TRBD2. Germline CDR1 and CDR2: MDHEN and SYDVKM. The V segment lost 5 bases and the J segment 4 bases; nucleotides outside the gene matches: 4. The CDR3 length is 15 residues. The CDR3 region has the DNA TGTGCCAGCAGTCTAGCGGGAGGGCGGGCAGATACGCAGTATTTT. It yields the protein CASSLAGGRADTQYF.

The chain couples TRBV29-1 to TRBJ2-1; TRBD2 matches 8 bases. CDR1 is SQVTM, CDR2 ANQGSEA, per germline. V was pared by 7 bases and J by 8 bases, with 10 bases of the junction left unmatched. The CDR3 has 13 amino acids. The CDR3 is CSARRTSMDEQFF. DNA for the CDR3: TGCAGCGCTCGTCGGACTAGCATGGATGAGCAGTTCTTC.

The chain combines TRBV6-1 with TRBJ2-1; 12 bases are a match to TRBD2. V lost 3 bases, J lost 4 bases, and 10 bases stayed unmatched. Germline V CDR1 and CDR2: MNHNS, SASEGT. CDR3 size: 18 residues. CDR3 residues: CASSETSGRGELYNEQFF. The CDR3 DNA reads as TGTGCCAGCAGTGAGACTAGCGGGAGAGGGGAATTATACAATGAGCAGTTCTTC.

The CDR3 sequence is CASSLASPSGNTIYF. CDR3 bases: TGTGCCAGCAGCTTGGCGTCCCCCTCTGGAAACACCATATATTTT. The rearrangement links TRBV5-5 to TRBJ1-3; no definite D call. The CDR3 loop spans 15 amino acids. Germline V gene lookup returns CDR1 SGHKS and CDR2 YYEKEE (reference sequence). The V and J ends lost 0 bases and 0 bases respectively, with 7 bases between them.